This T cell receptor (beta chain) was profiled in a study of OX40 agonist ivuxolimab in advanced cancers. Germline CDR1 SGHAT, CDR2 FQNNGV. This CDR3 is 14 amino acids long. V shed 1 base and J shed 2 bases, with 8 bases lying between them. Data came from immunoSEQ multiplex PCR; TCRdb stores just in-frame clones and leaves some out. The sample has 130,000 or so clones; 85% to 95% are singletons. This clone was recorded a few times. This clonotype was sampled from an adult with an advanced solid tumor such as melanoma, head and neck, liver or kidney cancer. Source: CD4+ or CD8+ T cells sorted from blood, taken in a trial of the OX40 agonist ivuxolimab. The chain joins TRBV11-2 to TRBJ2-5, with TRBD2 as a possible D gene (5 bases). CDR3 bases: TGTGCCAGCAGCTTAGGGACGGGACAAGAGACCCAGTACTTC. Translating it yields CASSLGTGQETQYF.